This T cell receptor beta chain was obtained from a study of neoadjuvant anti-PD-1 for oral cavity cancer. Overall study results and limits: Higher pretreatment Treg/Th17 ratios tracked higher pretreatment blood clonality. Non-responders to neoadjuvant nivolumab had significantly more clonal PBMC T cells than responders.

Profiling relied on immunoSEQ multiplex PCR, and the TCRdb table lists in-frame clones only, not all of them. The table includes 13,000 to 15,000 clones, 60% to 75% detected once. On this clone: Antigen: not known.

The germline V gene has CDR1 SNHLY and CDR2 FYNNEI. Trimming cost V 9 bases and J 1 base, with 12 bases left between them. The CDR3 covers 13 residues. The J gene is TRBJ1-2, the V gene TRBV2, with a tentative D call TRBD1 (5 bases). The receptor's source is a person between 35 and 79 years old with oral cavity squamous cell carcinoma. Source: PBMCs, taken before nivolumab (anti-PD-1) treatment. This CDR3 is CARARDHNYGYTF. In nucleotides, the CDR3 is TGTGCCAGAGCGAGGGACCATAACTATGGCTACACCTTC.